This is a list of T cell receptor beta chains from one sample in a study of cytomegalovirus exposure and HLA in healthy donors. The data were produced by immunoSEQ multiplex PCR, yet TCRdb's version contains in-frame clones alone and is incomplete. Among 350,000 or so clones, roughly 90% were seen once, and the ten largest hold under 0.85%. The sequencing sample was made of PBMCs. These receptors all stem from a woman between 18 and 30 years old in good health and CMV-seronegative. CDR3s include the opening cysteine and the closing phenylalanine or tryptophan. The D gene is left open where the match is weak. The size of a clone is reported for some rows only, either as once, few or many, or as a class for expanded clones.

abundance,j_gene,v_gene,d_gene,len,CDR3aa,CDR3nt
-,TRBJ2-7,TRBV27,TRBD2,19,CASSPLGLLAGGSSYEQYF,TGTGCCAGCAGTCCCCTCGGGCTGCTAGCGGGAGGGAGCTCCTACGAGCAGTACTTC
few,TRBJ1-3,TRBV7-8,-,16,CASSLGGPHSGNTIYF,TGTGCCAGCAGCTTAGGAGGGCCCCACTCTGGAAACACCATATATTTT
-,TRBJ2-3,TRBV6-4,TRBD2,15,CASTKRGTSTDTQYF,TGTGCCAGCACTAAAAGGGGGACTAGCACGGATACGCAGTATTTT
-,TRBJ2-7,TRBV7-9,TRBD2,14,CASSISGSPDEQYF,TGTGCCAGCAGCATTAGCGGGAGTCCGGACGAGCAGTACTTC
-,TRBJ1-3,TRBV5-1,-,16,CASSPGTSYSGNTIYF,TGCGCCAGCAGCCCCGGGACTTCATACTCTGGAAACACCATATATTTT
-,TRBJ2-2,TRBV5-1,-,15,CASSRRDQNTGELFF,TGCGCCAGCAGCAGGAGGGACCAGAACACCGGGGAGCTGTTTTTT
-,TRBJ2-7,TRBV19,-,19,CASSSSSGVMGHSSYEQYF,TGTGCCAGTAGTTCCTCGTCCGGGGTGATGGGTCATAGCTCCTACGAGCAGTACTTC
once,TRBJ1-5,TRBV28,-,15,CASRLNGDSNQPQHF,TGTGCCAGCAGACTTAACGGGGATAGCAATCAGCCCCAGCATTTT
-,TRBJ2-7,TRBV6-5,-,15,CASSAAGQRVYEQYF,TGTGCCAGCAGTGCCGCGGGACAGAGGGTGTACGAGCAGTACTTC
-,TRBJ2-7,TRBV9,TRBD2,15,CASSVGGEGIYEQYF,TGTGCCAGCAGCGTCGGGGGGGAGGGGATCTACGAGCAGTACTTC
-,TRBJ2-2,TRBV5-6,-,16,CASSFVGHDETGELFF,TGTGCCAGCAGCTTCGTGGGACATGATGAGACCGGGGAGCTGTTTTTT
-,TRBJ2-7,TRBV7-9,-,14,CASNRDSKRYEQYF,TGTGCCAGCAACCGGGACTCTAAGCGGTACGAGCAGTACTTC
-,TRBJ2-2,TRBV4-3,TRBD1,16,CASSPGQGAYTGELFF,TGCGCCAGCAGCCCAGGACAGGGGGCCTACACCGGGGAGCTGTTTTTT
-,TRBJ1-1,TRBV5-1,TRBD1,14,CASSPTGGSTEAFF,TGCGCCAGCAGCCCGACAGGGGGGAGCACTGAAGCTTTCTTT
-,TRBJ1-1,TRBV4-1,-,14,CASSRVQGNTEAFF,TGCGCCAGCAGCCGTGTACAGGGAAATACTGAAGCTTTCTTT
-,TRBJ2-5,TRBV19,-,16,CASSIAWEQALETQYF,TGTGCCAGTAGTATAGCATGGGAACAGGCCCTAGAGACCCAGTACTTC
few,TRBJ2-7,TRBV7-2,TRBD2,16,CASRFSGRAGREEQYF,TGTGCCAGCAGATTCAGCGGGAGGGCCGGGCGTGAGGAGCAGTACTTC
few,TRBJ1-3,TRBV15,-,15,CATSRDAVEGNTIYF,TGTGCCACCAGCAGAGATGCAGTGGAGGGAAACACCATATATTTT
once,TRBJ1-4,TRBV19,-,14,CASSPDGLPEKLFF,TGTGCCAGTAGTCCGGACGGACTACCTGAAAAACTGTTTTTT
-,TRBJ2-5,TRBV5-1,TRBD2,16,CASSGHTGLAEETQYF,TGCGCCAGCAGCGGACACACCGGACTAGCTGAAGAGACCCAGTACTTC
-,TRBJ2-7,TRBV6-1,TRBD2,17,CASSDQGTSGISYEQYF,TGTGCCAGCAGTGACCAGGGGACTAGCGGGATCTCCTACGAGCAGTACTTC
once,TRBJ1-4,TRBV7-6,TRBD1,15,CATGGGEATNEKLFF,TGTGCCACCGGAGGGGGCGAAGCAACTAATGAAAAACTGTTTTTT
-,TRBJ2-3,TRBV30,-,15,CAWSVQKGESDTQYF,TGTGCCTGGAGTGTCCAGAAGGGAGAATCAGATACGCAGTATTTT
once,TRBJ2-3,TRBV6-5,TRBD1,15,CASSPRDRASDTQYF,TGTGCCAGCAGCCCCCGGGACAGGGCATCAGATACGCAGTATTTT
few,TRBJ2-7,TRBV10-3,-,15,CAISEPQTGQNEQYF,TGTGCCATCAGTGAGCCCCAAACAGGGCAGAACGAGCAGTACTTC
-,TRBJ2-5,TRBV6-5,-,16,CASSYSATGSQETQYF,TGTGCCAGCAGTTACTCAGCCACAGGGAGCCAAGAGACCCAGTACTTC
-,TRBJ2-7,TRBV7-2,TRBD1,14,CASRGGAARSEQYF,TGTGCCAGCAGAGGGGGCGCGGCACGTTCCGAGCAGTACTTC
-,TRBJ1-2,TRBV5-1,TRBD1,15,CASSPGQGWGYGYTF,TGCGCCAGCAGCCCCGGACAGGGTTGGGGCTATGGCTACACCTTC
once,TRBJ1-2,TRBV19,-,14,CASSIIGRDYGYTF,TGTGCCAGTAGTATAATCGGCAGGGACTATGGCTACACCTTC
-,TRBJ2-5,TRBV10-3,TRBD2,14,CAISPWGGEETQYF,TGTGCCATCAGTCCCTGGGGAGGGGAAGAGACCCAGTACTTC
-,TRBJ1-3,TRBV9,TRBD1,16,CASSTPGTGGGNTIYF,TGTGCCAGCAGCACCCCCGGGACAGGTGGGGGAAACACCATATATTTT
-,TRBJ2-7,TRBV7-9,-,13,CASHGERSREQYF,TGTGCCAGCCATGGGGAGAGATCCCGCGAGCAGTACTTC
once,TRBJ1-2,TRBV6-4,-,14,CASSPTALKGSYTF,TGTGCCAGCAGTCCGACAGCCTTGAAGGGGAGCTACACCTTC
once,TRBJ1-1,TRBV29-1,-,12,CSVAVFDTEAFF,TGCAGCGTTGCGGTTTTCGACACTGAAGCTTTCTTT
-,TRBJ2-1,TRBV4-2,TRBD2,15,CASSQEREGADEQFF,TGTGCCAGCAGCCAAGAAAGGGAGGGCGCCGATGAGCAGTTCTTC
-,TRBJ1-4,TRBV5-1,-,14,CASSVGDTNEKLFF,TGCGCCAGCAGCGTTGGAGATACTAATGAAAAACTGTTTTTT
-,TRBJ2-2,TRBV5-1,TRBD1,16,CASSFLSGGDVGELFF,TGCGCCAGCAGCTTTCTATCAGGGGGCGATGTCGGGGAGCTGTTTTTT
-,TRBJ2-1,TRBV10-3,-,14,CAIMGDRSYNEQFF,TGTGCCATCATGGGAGACCGCTCCTACAATGAGCAGTTCTTC
-,TRBJ2-7,TRBV27,-,15,CASSPGVGQTYEQYF,TGTGCCAGCAGCCCGGGCGTCGGACAGACCTACGAGCAGTACTTC
few,TRBJ1-2,TRBV29-1,TRBD1,13,CSVPGQGGNGYTF,TGCAGCGTCCCCGGACAGGGTGGGAATGGCTACACCTTC
-,TRBJ1-5,TRBV19,-,16,CASIPGGGGDNQPQHF,TGTGCCAGTATCCCTGGGGGAGGCGGCGACAATCAGCCCCAGCATTTT
-,TRBJ2-7,TRBV2,TRBD2,17,CATGSPGAGGFTYEQYF,TGTGCCACCGGAAGCCCCGGGGCGGGAGGGTTCACGTACGAGCAGTACTTC
-,TRBJ1-1,TRBV2,-,13,CASGKVGDTEAFF,TGTGCCAGCGGAAAGGTCGGAGACACTGAAGCTTTCTTT
-,TRBJ2-7,TRBV30,-,16,CAWSPSGSAGAYEQYF,TGTGCCTGGAGTCCCTCCGGTAGCGCGGGTGCCTACGAGCAGTACTTC
once,TRBJ2-1,TRBV19,-,12,CASSPYNNEQFF,TGTGCCAGTAGTCCTTACAACAATGAGCAGTTCTTC
-,TRBJ2-7,TRBV7-2,-,14,CASSLFRGSYEQYF,TGTGCCAGCAGCTTATTTCGCGGCTCCTACGAGCAGTACTTC
-,TRBJ1-1,TRBV5-6,-,11,CASSPGVRAFF,TGTGCCAGCAGCCCCGGGGTCCGTGCTTTCTTT
once,TRBJ2-1,TRBV5-1,TRBD1,14,CASSGGQDVDEQFF,TGCGCCAGCAGCGGGGGACAGGACGTGGATGAGCAGTTCTTC
-,TRBJ2-7,TRBV18,-,14,CASSAGPHSYEQYF,TGTGCCAGCTCAGCGGGACCGCACTCCTACGAGCAGTACTTC
-,TRBJ1-5,TRBV15,-,14,CATSRDRRGQPQHF,TGTGCCACCAGCAGAGATCGTCGGGGTCAGCCCCAGCATTTT